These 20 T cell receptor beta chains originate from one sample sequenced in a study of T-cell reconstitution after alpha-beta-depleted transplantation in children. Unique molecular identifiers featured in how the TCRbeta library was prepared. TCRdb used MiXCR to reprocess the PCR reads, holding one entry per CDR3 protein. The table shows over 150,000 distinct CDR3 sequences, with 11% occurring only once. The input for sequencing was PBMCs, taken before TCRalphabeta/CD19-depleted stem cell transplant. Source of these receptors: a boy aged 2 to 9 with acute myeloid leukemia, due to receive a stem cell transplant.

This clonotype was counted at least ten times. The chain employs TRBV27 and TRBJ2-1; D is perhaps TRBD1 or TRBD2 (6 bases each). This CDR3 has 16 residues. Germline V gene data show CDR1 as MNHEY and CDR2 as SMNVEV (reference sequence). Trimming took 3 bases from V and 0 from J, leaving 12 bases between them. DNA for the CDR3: TGTGCCAGCAGTTTCGGGGGCTCCCTCTCCTACAATGAGCAGTTCTTC. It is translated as CASSFGGSLSYNEQFF.

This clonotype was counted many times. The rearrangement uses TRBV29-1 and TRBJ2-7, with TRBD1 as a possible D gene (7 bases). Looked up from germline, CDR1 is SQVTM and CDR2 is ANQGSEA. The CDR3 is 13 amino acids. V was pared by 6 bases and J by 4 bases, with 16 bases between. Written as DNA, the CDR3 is TGCAGCGTCGAGGCGGGACAGCCTTACGAGCAGTACTTC. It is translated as CSVEAGQPYEQYF.

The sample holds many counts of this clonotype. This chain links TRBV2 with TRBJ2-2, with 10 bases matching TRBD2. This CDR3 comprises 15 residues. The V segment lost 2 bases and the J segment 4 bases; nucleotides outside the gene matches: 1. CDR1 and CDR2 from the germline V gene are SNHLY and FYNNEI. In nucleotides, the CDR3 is TGTGCCAGCAGTGAAAGGACTAGCGGCACCGGGGAGCTGTTTTTT. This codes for CASSERTSGTGELFF. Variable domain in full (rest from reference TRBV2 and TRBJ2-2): EPEVTQTPSHQVTQMGQEVILRCVPISNHLYFYWYRQILGQKVEFLVSFYNNEISEKSEIFDDQFSVERPDGSNFTLKIRSTKLEDSAMYFCASSERTSGTGELFFGEGSRLTVL.

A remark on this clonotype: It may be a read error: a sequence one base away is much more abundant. The CDR3 is CASTGTRNTEAFF. The DNA for the CDR3 is TGTGCCAGCACCGGGACACGGAACACTGAAGCTTTCTTT. This chain joins TRBV6-5 and TRBJ1-1; possible D gene TRBD1, 6 bases. The germline V gene has CDR1 MNHEY and CDR2 SVGAGI. The V end was cut by 7 bases, the J end by 1 base, with 10 bases between. The CDR3 is 13 residues long.

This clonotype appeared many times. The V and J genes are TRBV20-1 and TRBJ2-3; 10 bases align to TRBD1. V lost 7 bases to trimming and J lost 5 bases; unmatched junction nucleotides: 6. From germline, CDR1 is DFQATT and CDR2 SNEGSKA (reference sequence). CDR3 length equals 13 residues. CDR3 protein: CSDPDRGQDTQYF. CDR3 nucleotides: TGCAGTGACCCTGACAGGGGGCAAGATACGCAGTATTTT.

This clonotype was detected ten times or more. The chain's CDR3 is CASSSAGGWDTQYF. In DNA, the CDR3 is TGTGCCAGCAGCTCCGCGGGAGGTTGGGATACGCAGTATTTT. The chain has TRBV12-3 or TRBV12-4 and TRBJ2-3; 8 bases fit TRBD2. The CDR3 consists of 14 residues. V shed 6 bases and J 6 bases; nucleotides not matched to a gene: 8.

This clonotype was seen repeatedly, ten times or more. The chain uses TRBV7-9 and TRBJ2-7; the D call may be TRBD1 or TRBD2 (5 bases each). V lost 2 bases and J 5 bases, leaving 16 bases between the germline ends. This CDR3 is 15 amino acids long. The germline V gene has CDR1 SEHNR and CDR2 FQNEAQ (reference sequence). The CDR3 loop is CASSLRDDGADEQYF. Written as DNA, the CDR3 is TGTGCCAGCAGCTTAAGGGACGACGGGGCCGACGAGCAGTACTTC.

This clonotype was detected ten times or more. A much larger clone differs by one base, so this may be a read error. CDR3 loop: CASSLGVAQPHHF. CDR3 coding DNA: TGCGCCAGCAGCTTAGGGGTCGCTCAGCCCCATCATTTT. The chain couples TRBV5-1 to TRBJ1-5; tentative D call: TRBD1 (5 bases). This CDR3 comprises 13 residues. Germline loops: CDR1 SGHRS, CDR2 YFSETQ.

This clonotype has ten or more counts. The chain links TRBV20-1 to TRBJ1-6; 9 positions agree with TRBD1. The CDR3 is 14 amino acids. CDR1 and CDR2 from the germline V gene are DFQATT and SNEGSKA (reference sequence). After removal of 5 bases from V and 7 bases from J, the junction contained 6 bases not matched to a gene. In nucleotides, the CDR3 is TGCAGTGCTCCCAAACAGGGGGCCAATTCACCCCTCCACTTT. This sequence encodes CSAPKQGANSPLHF.

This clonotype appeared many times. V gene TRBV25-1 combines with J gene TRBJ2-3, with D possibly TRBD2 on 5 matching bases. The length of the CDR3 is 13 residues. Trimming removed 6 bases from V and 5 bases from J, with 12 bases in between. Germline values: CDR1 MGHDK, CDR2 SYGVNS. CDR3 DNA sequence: TGTGCCAGCAGGGCCCCCGGGGAAGATACGCAGTATTTT. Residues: CASRAPGEDTQYF.

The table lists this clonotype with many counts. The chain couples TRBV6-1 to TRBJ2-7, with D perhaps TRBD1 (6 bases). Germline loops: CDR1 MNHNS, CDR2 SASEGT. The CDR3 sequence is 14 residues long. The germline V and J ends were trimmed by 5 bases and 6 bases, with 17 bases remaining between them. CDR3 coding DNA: TGTGCCAGCAGTCCCCCGCTCGACAGGTCCGAGCAGTACTTC. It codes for CASSPPLDRSEQYF.

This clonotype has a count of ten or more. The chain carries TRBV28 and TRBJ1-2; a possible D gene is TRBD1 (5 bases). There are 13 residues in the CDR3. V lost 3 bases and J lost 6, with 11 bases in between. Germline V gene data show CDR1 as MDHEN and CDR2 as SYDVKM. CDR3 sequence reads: CASSFTRADGYTF. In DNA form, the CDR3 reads TGTGCCAGCAGTTTCACCAGGGCGGATGGCTACACCTTC.

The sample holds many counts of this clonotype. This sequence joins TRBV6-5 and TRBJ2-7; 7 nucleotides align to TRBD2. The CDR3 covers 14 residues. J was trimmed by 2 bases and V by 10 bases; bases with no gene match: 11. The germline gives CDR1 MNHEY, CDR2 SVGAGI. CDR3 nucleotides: TGTGCCATCAGCTGGGACTACCCCACCTACGAGCAGTACTTC. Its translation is CAISWDYPTYEQYF.

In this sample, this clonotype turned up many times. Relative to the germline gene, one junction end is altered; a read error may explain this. CDR3 DNA sequence: TGTGCCAGCAGTTTAGTGACAGGGGGTGGCAACCAGCCCCAGCATTTT. Translating gives CASSLVTGGGNQPQHF. The chain couples TRBV12-3 or TRBV12-4 to TRBJ1-5; 9 bases map to TRBD1. This CDR3 is 16 amino acids long.

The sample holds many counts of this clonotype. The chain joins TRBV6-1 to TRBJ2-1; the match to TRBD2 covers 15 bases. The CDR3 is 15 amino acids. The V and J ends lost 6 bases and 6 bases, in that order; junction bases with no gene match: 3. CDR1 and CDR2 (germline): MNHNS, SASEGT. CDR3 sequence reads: CASRGLAGGPNEQFF. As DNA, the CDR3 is TGTGCCAGCAGAGGACTAGCGGGAGGGCCCAATGAGCAGTTCTTC.

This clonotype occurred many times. The CDR3 sequence is CASEGLAGGDEQFF. For the CDR3, the DNA is TGTGCCAGCGAGGGACTAGCGGGAGGGGATGAGCAGTTCTTC. V gene TRBV2 combines with J gene TRBJ2-1; TRBD2 aligns across 16 bases. This CDR3 spans 14 amino acids. Germline CDR1 reads SNHLY; CDR2 reads FYNNEI. The V gene end was trimmed by 8 bases and the J gene end by 8 bases; junction bases not matched to a gene: 3.

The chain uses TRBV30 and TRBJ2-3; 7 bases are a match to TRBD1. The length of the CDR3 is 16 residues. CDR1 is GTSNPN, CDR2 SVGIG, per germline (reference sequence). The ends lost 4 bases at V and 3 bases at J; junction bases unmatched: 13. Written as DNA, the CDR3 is TGTGCCTGGACCGGGATAGGGGGCTATACTACAGATACGCAGTATTTT. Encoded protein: CAWTGIGGYTTDTQYF.

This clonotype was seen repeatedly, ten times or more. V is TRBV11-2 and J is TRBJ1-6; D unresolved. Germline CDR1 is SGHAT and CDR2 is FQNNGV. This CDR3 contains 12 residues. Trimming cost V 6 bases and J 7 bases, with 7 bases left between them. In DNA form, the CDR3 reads TGTGCCAGCAGTCCGGTCAATTCACCCCTCCACTTT. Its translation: CASSPVNSPLHF.

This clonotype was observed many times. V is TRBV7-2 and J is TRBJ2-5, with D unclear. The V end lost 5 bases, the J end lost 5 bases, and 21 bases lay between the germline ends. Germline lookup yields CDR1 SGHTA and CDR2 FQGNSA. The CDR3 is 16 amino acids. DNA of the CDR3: TGTGCCAGCAGCGGGATCCACAACGACGGTGGGGAGACCCAGTACTTC. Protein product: CASSGIHNDGGETQYF.

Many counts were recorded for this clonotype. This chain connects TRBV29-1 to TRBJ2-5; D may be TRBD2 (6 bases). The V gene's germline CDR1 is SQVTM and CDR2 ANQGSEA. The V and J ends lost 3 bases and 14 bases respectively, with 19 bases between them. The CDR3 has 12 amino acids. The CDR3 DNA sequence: TGCAGCGTTGATACCCGACGCGGGGCAGGCTACTTC. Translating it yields CSVDTRRGAGYF. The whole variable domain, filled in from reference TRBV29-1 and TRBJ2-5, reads SAVISQKPSRDICQRGTSLTIQCQVDSQVTMMFWYRQQPGQSLTLIATANQGSEATYESGFVIDKFPISRPNLTFSTLTVSNMSPEDSSIYLCSVDTRRGAGYFGPGTRLLVL.